Listed here are 24 T cell receptor beta chains from one sample, sequenced in a study of cytomegalovirus exposure and HLA in healthy donors. TCRdb's table, derived via immunoSEQ multiplex PCR, lists solely in-frame clones and lacks some. The table includes about 250,000 clones, approximately 84% detected once. Sequenced sample: PBMCs. Receptor source: a man aged 18-30 years in good health and CMV-seropositive.

The V and J genes are TRBV27 and TRBJ2-5; TRBD2 aligns across 7 bases. V lost 5 bases to trimming and J lost 5 bases; unmatched junction nucleotides: 8. The CDR3 contains 14 residues. The germline V gene has CDR1 MNHEY and CDR2 SMNVEV (reference sequence). CDR3 nucleotide sequence: TGTGCCAGCAGTCTCCTTAGCGGGCGGGAGACCCAGTACTTC. Protein sequence: CASSLLSGRETQYF.

The chain is built from TRBV11-2 and TRBJ2-7; TRBD1 agrees at 7 bases. The ends lost 1 base at V and 0 bases at J; junction bases unmatched: 3. The CDR3 runs 15 residues. The germline gives CDR1 SGHAT, CDR2 FQNNGV. CDR3 DNA sequence: TGTGCCAGCAGCTTAGTCAGGGGGAGCTCCTACGAGCAGTACTTC. Translating it yields CASSLVRGSSYEQYF.

The rearrangement uses TRBV6-4 and TRBJ1-3; no reliable D call. V lost 4 bases, J lost 0 bases, and 19 bases lay in between. CDR1 is MRHNA and CDR2 is SNTAGT in the germline V gene. This CDR3 contains 18 residues. CDR3: CASSGQVRDPSSGNTIYF. The CDR3 DNA follows: TGTGCCAGCAGTGGCCAAGTAAGAGACCCAAGCTCTGGAAACACCATATATTTT.

The chain combines TRBV5-6 with TRBJ1-2, with D unclear. Trimming cost V 5 bases and J 13 bases, with 21 bases left between them. CDR3 length: 13 amino acids. Germline CDR1 is SGHDT and CDR2 is YYEEEE. The DNA of the CDR3 is TGTGCCAGCAGTGCCGGGGTACAGTTGGGGTTCACCTTC. Encoded protein: CASSAGVQLGFTF.

J is TRBJ2-5 and V is TRBV4-1; possibly TRBD2 for D (6 bases). V lost 1 base and J lost 2, with 17 bases in between. This CDR3 region has 17 residues. CDR1 is MGHRA, CDR2 YSYEKL, per germline. CDR3 DNA sequence: TGCGCCAGCAGCCAAGGCGGAGGGCTAGCGCCTCAAGAGACCCAGTACTTC. It specifies CASSQGGGLAPQETQYF.

The chain carries TRBV6-5 and TRBJ2-2, with D hard to call. Trimming pared 6 bases from V and 5 bases from J, leaving 10 bases between. The CDR3 is made up of 13 amino acids. Germline V gives CDR1 MNHEY, CDR2 SVGAGI. The CDR3 loop is CASSRTQTGELFF. Here the CDR3 DNA reads TGTGCCAGCAGCCGGACGCAGACCGGGGAGCTGTTTTTT.

This chain uses TRBV5-4 with TRBJ2-7, with a weak D call TRBD2 (6 bases). The V end lost 5 bases, the J end lost 0 bases, and 15 bases lay between the germline ends. In germline, CDR1 is SGHNT, CDR2 YYREEE (reference sequence). The CDR3 extends over 15 amino acids. The DNA of the CDR3 is TGTGCCAGCAGGGCTGGGCGGGGTACCTCCTACGAGCAGTACTTC. Translation gives CASRAGRGTSYEQYF.

The gene calls are TRBV5-1 and TRBJ1-2; 8 nucleotides align to TRBD1. The junction had 2 bases not matched to a gene; V was cut back by 0 bases and J by 4 bases. Germline CDR1 is SGHRS and CDR2 is YFSETQ. The CDR3 extends over 14 amino acids. The CDR3, as DNA: TGCGCCAGCAGCTTGGACGGACAGGGCTATGGCTACACCTTC. This sequence encodes CASSLDGQGYGYTF.

The CDR3 spells CASSLDRGGYGYTF. For the CDR3, the DNA is TGTGCCAGCAGCTTAGACAGGGGTGGATATGGCTACACCTTC. The chain is built from TRBV7-8 and TRBJ1-2; 7 positions match TRBD1. Per the germline V gene, CDR1 is SGHVS and CDR2 is FQNEAQ. J lost 5 bases, V lost 1 base, and 4 bases had no gene match. The CDR3 contains 14 residues. Drawing the rest from reference TRBV7-8 and TRBJ1-2, the complete variable domain is GAGVSQSPRYKVAKRGQDVALRCDPISGHVSLFWYQQALGQGPEFLTYFQNEAQLDKSGLPSDRFFAERPEGSVSTLKIQRTQQEDSAVYLCASSLDRGGYGYTFGSGTRLTVV.

The V and J genes are TRBV6-1 and TRBJ1-2; unclear D gene. CDR1 and CDR2 from the germline V gene are MNHNS and SASEGT. Between the trimmed V and J ends, which lost 3 bases and 4 bases, there was a span of 3 bases. The CDR3 is 11 amino acids. Here the CDR3 DNA reads TGTGCCAGCAGTGACATCTATGGCTACACCTTC. Translating gives CASSDIYGYTF.

The chain has TRBV9 and TRBJ1-2; D is unresolved. Trimming removed 0 bases from V and 7 bases from J, with 19 bases in between. The CDR3 runs 16 residues. The germline V gene has CDR1 SGDLS and CDR2 YYNGEE. The CDR3 DNA reads TGTGCCAGCAGCGTAGACGGGTCCTCCTTTCTAAGTGGCTACACCTTC. Translating gives CASSVDGSSFLSGYTF.

The chain recombines TRBV10-3 with TRBJ2-7, with TRBD2 matching 10 bases. The J segment lost 4 bases and the V segment lost 11 bases, leaving 8 bases of the junction unmatched. Germline CDR1 reads ENHRY; CDR2 reads SYGVKD. This CDR3 spans 13 amino acids. Here the CDR3 DNA reads TGTGCCTCTAAGCGTAGCGGGAGGTACGAGCAGTACTTC. This sequence encodes CASKRSGRYEQYF.

This clone was recorded a few times. The gene calls are TRBV6-5 and TRBJ1-2; a possible D gene is TRBD1 (5 bases). This CDR3 has 13 residues. Germline assignment: CDR1 MNHEY and CDR2 SVGAGI. Deletions cut 0 bases from V and 5 bases from J, with 7 bases between. CDR3 in amino acids: CASSYSPGYGYTF. In DNA form, the CDR3 reads TGTGCCAGCAGTTACTCCCCAGGGTATGGCTACACCTTC.

J is TRBJ1-1 and V is TRBV6-6, with D uncertain. Germline CDR1 and CDR2: MNHNY and SVGAGI (reference sequence). V was shortened by 0 bases and J by 1 base, with 6 bases between the two germline ends. There are 14 residues in the CDR3. CDR3 nucleotide sequence: TGTGCCAGCAGTTACTCTACACCGAACACTGAAGCTTTCTTT. This sequence encodes CASSYSTPNTEAFF.

The J gene is TRBJ2-1, the V gene TRBV18, with D possibly being TRBD1 (5 bases). V lost 3 bases and J lost 10, with 13 bases in between. CDR1 KGHSH and CDR2 LQKENI come from the germline V gene. The CDR3 is made up of 13 amino acids. The CDR3 DNA follows: TGTGCCAGCTCACCGAGGCAGGGCCCAGAGCAGTTCTTC. Protein: CASSPRQGPEQFF.

In nucleotides, the CDR3 is TGTGCCAGCTTTTCCTATGGACTAGCGGGAGAGGAAACAGATACGCAGTATTTT. The encoded protein is CASFSYGLAGEETDTQYF. This chain connects TRBV5-6 to TRBJ2-3; 13 bases align to TRBD2. The V and J ends lost 7 bases and 3 bases, in that order; junction bases with no gene match: 14. This CDR3 contains 18 residues. The V gene's germline CDR1 is SGHDT and CDR2 YYEEEE. Full variable domain (rest looked up from reference TRBV5-6 and TRBJ2-3): DAGVTQSPTHLIKTRGQQVTLRCSPKSGHDTVSWYQQALGQGPQFIFQYYEEEERQRGNFPDRFSGHQFPNYSSELNVNALLLGDSALYLCASFSYGLAGEETDTQYFGPGTRLTVL.

This rearrangement joins TRBV27 to TRBJ1-2, with D uncertain. Per the germline V gene, CDR1 is MNHEY and CDR2 is SMNVEV (reference sequence). The CDR3 sequence is 15 residues long. The V end lost 4 bases, the J end lost 0 bases, and 12 bases lay between the germline ends. In nucleotides, the CDR3 is TGTGCCAGCAGTTCCCTCGGCAGTCCTAACTATGGCTACACCTTC. Translated, it gives CASSSLGSPNYGYTF.

This clone showed up just once. Distinct nucleotide sequences in the sample also encode this CDR3. The V and J genes are TRBV9 and TRBJ2-7, with unresolved D. This CDR3 region has 14 residues. V was pared by 0 bases and J by 0 bases, with 7 bases between. The germline CDR1 and CDR2 sequences are SGDLS and YYNGEE. CDR3 loop: CASSVGSSSYEQYF. DNA of the CDR3: TGTGCCAGCAGCGTAGGCAGTTCCTCCTACGAGCAGTACTTC.

This rearrangement joins TRBV7-2 to TRBJ2-1; 9 bases fit TRBD2. Germline V CDR1 and CDR2: SGHTA, FQGNSA. CDR3 length: 19 residues. After removal of 4 bases from V and 3 bases from J, the junction contained 16 bases not matched to a gene. CDR3 protein: CASSSQRTASGIYYNEQFF. The CDR3 DNA follows: TGTGCCAGCAGCTCTCAGAGGACGGCTAGCGGGATCTACTACAATGAGCAGTTCTTC.

The chain combines TRBV6-6 with TRBJ1-1; D may be TRBD1 (6 bases). V lost 6 bases and J lost 7, with 12 bases in between. CDR3 size: 12 residues. Germline V lookup: CDR1 MNHNY, CDR2 SVGAGI (reference sequence). The CDR3 loop reads CASSRGPNEAFF. The CDR3 bases are TGTGCCAGCAGCAGGGGACCGAATGAAGCTTTCTTT.

The chain couples TRBV5-4 to TRBJ1-1, with D possibly matching TRBD1 (6 bases). CDR1 and CDR2 (germline): SGHNT, YYREEE (reference sequence). This CDR3 is 15 amino acids long. Trimming shortened V by 4 bases and J by 0 bases, and 13 bases separated the two germline ends. The CDR3 DNA sequence: TGTGCCAGCAGCGGGGGGACACCTATGAACACTGAAGCTTTCTTT. It is translated as CASSGGTPMNTEAFF.

The V call is TRBV27, the J call TRBJ2-3; no firm D call. This CDR3 is built from 11 residues. The ends were cut back, 5 bases at V and 2 bases at J, with 2 bases in the middle. Germline-derived CDR1 and CDR2 are MNHEY and SMNVEV (reference sequence). This CDR3 is CASSTTDTQYF. The CDR3 region has the DNA TGTGCCAGCAGTACCACAGATACGCAGTATTTT.

The chain is built from TRBV9 and TRBJ1-2; D is unclear. Germline V gene data show CDR1 as SGDLS and CDR2 as YYNGEE. This CDR3 is 14 amino acids long. V was cut by 3 bases and J by 2 bases, with 11 bases left in between. This CDR3 is CASSATGGNYGYTF. CDR3 DNA: TGTGCCAGCAGCGCCACGGGAGGAAACTATGGCTACACCTTC.

This clone appeared once. J is TRBJ1-5 and V is TRBV28; D remains ambiguous. With 4 bases removed from V and 0 bases from J, the gap between germline ends came to 4 bases. The V gene's germline CDR1 is MDHEN and CDR2 SYDVKM. This CDR3 is 13 amino acids long. In DNA form, the CDR3 reads TGTGCCAGCAGTTACCATAGCAATCAGCCCCAGCATTTT. Protein product: CASSYHSNQPQHF.